This T cell receptor beta chain derives from a study of T cells expressing NK-cell markers. This CDR3 has 13 amino acids. Per the germline V gene, CDR1 is LNHDA and CDR2 is SQIVND (reference sequence). TCRdb reprocessed the 5' RACE reads and stores each CDR3 protein as one record, lacking DNA. The sample includes about 460,000 distinct CDR3 sequences. Sequencing used blood T cells: a sorted CD56 or NKG2C T cell subset, CD4+ or CD8+ T cells, or bulk PBMC T cells (not recorded which). The receptor was isolated from a woman aged 45-65 years in good health. V usage is TRBV19 and J usage is TRBJ2-5; TCRdb returns TRBD1, unconfirmable since there is no DNA. CDR3 sequence reads: CASSGGRQETQYF.